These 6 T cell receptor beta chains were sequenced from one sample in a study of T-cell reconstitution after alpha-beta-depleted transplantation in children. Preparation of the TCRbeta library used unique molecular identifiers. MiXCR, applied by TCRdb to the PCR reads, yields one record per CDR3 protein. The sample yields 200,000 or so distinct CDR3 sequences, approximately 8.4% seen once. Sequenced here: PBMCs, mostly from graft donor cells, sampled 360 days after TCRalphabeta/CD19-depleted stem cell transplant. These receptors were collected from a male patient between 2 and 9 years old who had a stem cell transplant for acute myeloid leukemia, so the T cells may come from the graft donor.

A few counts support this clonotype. DNA for the CDR3: TGTGCCAGCAGCTTAGATCAGGGAGGGACCGGGGAGCTGTTTTTT. It codes for CASSLDQGGTGELFF. The V call is TRBV11-2, the J call TRBJ2-2; the match to TRBD2 covers 7 bases. The CDR3 loop spans 15 amino acids. The germline gives CDR1 SGHAT, CDR2 FQNNGV. V gave up 0 bases and J gave up 5 bases; unmatched junction bases: 3.

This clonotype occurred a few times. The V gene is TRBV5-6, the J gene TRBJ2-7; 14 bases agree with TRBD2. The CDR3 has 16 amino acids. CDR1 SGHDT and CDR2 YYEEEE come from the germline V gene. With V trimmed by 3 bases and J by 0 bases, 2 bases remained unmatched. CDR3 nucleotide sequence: TGTGCCAGCAGCTGGACTAGCGGGAGGCCCTCCTACGAGCAGTACTTC. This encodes CASSWTSGRPSYEQYF.

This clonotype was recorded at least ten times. The CDR3 spells CSVCGTSYEQYV. The CDR3 DNA reads TGCAGCGTCTGCGGGACCTCCTACGAGCAGTACGTC. The chain links TRBV29-1 to TRBJ2-7, with a tentative D call TRBD2 (6 bases). CDR1 is SQVTM, CDR2 ANQGSEA, per germline. With 6 bases removed from V and 0 bases from J, the gap between germline ends came to 9 bases. This CDR3 is built from 12 residues.

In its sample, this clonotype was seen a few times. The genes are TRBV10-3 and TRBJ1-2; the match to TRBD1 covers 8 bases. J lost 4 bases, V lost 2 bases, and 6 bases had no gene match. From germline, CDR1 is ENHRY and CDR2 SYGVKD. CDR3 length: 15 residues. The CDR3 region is CAISEPDRVVYGYTF. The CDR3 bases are TGTGCCATCAGTGAGCCGGACAGGGTAGTCTATGGCTACACCTTC.

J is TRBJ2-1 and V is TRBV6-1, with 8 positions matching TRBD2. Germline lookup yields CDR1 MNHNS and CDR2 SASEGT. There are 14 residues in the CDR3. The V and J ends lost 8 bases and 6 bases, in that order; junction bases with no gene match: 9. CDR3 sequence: CASFPAGVGNEQFF. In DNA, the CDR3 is TGTGCCAGCTTTCCAGCGGGAGTAGGCAATGAGCAGTTCTTC.

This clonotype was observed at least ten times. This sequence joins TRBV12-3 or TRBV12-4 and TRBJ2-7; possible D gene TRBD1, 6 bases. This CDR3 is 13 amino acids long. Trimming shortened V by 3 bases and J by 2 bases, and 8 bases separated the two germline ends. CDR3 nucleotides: TGTGCCAGCAGTTTGACAGGAGCCTACGAGCAGTACTTC. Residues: CASSLTGAYEQYF.